This is a list of T cell receptor beta chains from one sample in a study of Graves' ophthalmopathy and Graves' hyperthyroidism. Via MiXCR, TCRdb re-called the multiplex PCR reads, giving one row per CDR3 protein. The table shows 500,000 to 700,000 distinct CDR3 sequences, with roughly 40% occurring only once. Sequenced: peripheral blood or thyroid tissue (not recorded which). Every receptor here comes from an adult man with Graves' hyperthyroidism. CDR3s include the opening cysteine and the closing phenylalanine or tryptophan. D genes are given only for firm matches. Clone size appears in some rows only: once, few, many, or a class for an expanded clone.

>NA|TRBJ1-1|NA|TRBV15
TGTGCCACCAGCAGAGATGGTGGGGGCCGGAGGAACACTGAAGCTTTCTTT
CATSRDGGGRRNTEAFF
>NA|TRBJ1-2|NA|TRBV15
TGTGCCACCAGCAGAGATCGGCGAGGCTACACCTTC
CATSRDRRGYTF
>NA|TRBJ2-7|NA|TRBV15
TGTGCCACCAGCAGCCATCCCTATGGCGACGAGCAGTACTTC
CATSSHPYGDEQYF
>NA|TRBJ2-3|NA|TRBV29-1
TGCAGCGTTGAAGCCCCCACGGGGTCCACCTCTAGCACAGATACGCAGTATTTT
CSVEAPTGSTSSTDTQYF
>many|TRBJ1-1|NA|TRBV29-1
TGCAGCGGGGGAGGTCCGAACACTGAAGCTTTCTTT
CSGGGPNTEAFF
>few|TRBJ2-1|NA|TRBV7-8
TGTGCCAGCGGACACTACAATGAGCAGTTCTTC
CASGHYNEQFF
>NA|TRBJ1-4|TRBD1|TRBV5-1
TGCGCCAGCAGCTTGCTTCCGGGACAGGGGGGTGGGGAAAAACTGTTTTTT
CASSLLPGQGGGEKLFF
>many|TRBJ2-5|TRBD1|TRBV5-5
TGTGCCAGCCACCCACAGGGGTGGGAGACCCAGTACTTC
CASHPQGWETQYF
>NA|TRBJ1-2|NA|TRBV19
TGTGCCAGTAGTATAGATCTGGGCTCCCATGGCTACACCTTC
CASSIDLGSHGYTF
>many|TRBJ1-5|NA|TRBV7-8
TGTGCCAGCAGCTTAGGGAGTCGGCAGCCCCAGCATTTT
CASSLGSRQPQHF
>many|TRBJ2-5|NA|TRBV6-1
TGTGCCAGCTGGGTACCTATCGATACGGAGACCCAGTACTTC
CASWVPIDTETQYF
>many|TRBJ2-7|TRBD1|TRBV20-1
TGCAGTGCTCCACCTCAAAACAGGGGGCTCGAGCAGTACTTC
CSAPPQNRGLEQYF
>NA|TRBJ2-5|NA|TRBV2
TGTGCCAGCTTAGATCGCAGGCAAGAGACCCAGTACTTC
CASLDRRQETQYF
>NA|TRBJ2-2|NA|TRBV20-1
TGCAGTGCTGTACCCTCGTACACAGATACCGGGGAGCTGTTTTTT
CSAVPSYTDTGELFF
>NA|TRBJ2-5|TRBD2|TRBV7-8
TGTGCCAGCAGCTTCGGACTAGCGGGAGCGCCGCAAGAGACCCAGTACTTC
CASSFGLAGAPQETQYF
>NA|TRBJ1-1|NA|TRBV18
TGTGCCAGTTCTCCGATAACGGGAAACACTGAAGCTCTCTTT
CASSPITGNTEALF
>many|TRBJ2-5|NA|TRBV6-5
TGTGCCAGCAGTCCTTCCGCAGGGCTCCAAGAGACCCAGTACTTC
CASSPSAGLQETQYF
>NA|TRBJ2-7|NA|TRBV28
TGTGCCAGCGATGGGACACCTCCCTACGAGCAGTACTTC
CASDGTPPYEQYF
>many|TRBJ2-7|NA|TRBV9
TGTGCCAGCAGCGTAGCAGGGGCTAGCGACGAGCAGTACTTC
CASSVAGASDEQYF
>many|TRBJ1-1|TRBD1|TRBV10-3
TGTGCCATCAGGGAAGGGGGCGTACGTGGGGGATCCAACACTGAAGCTTTCTTT
CAIREGGVRGGSNTEAFF
>many|TRBJ2-7|NA|TRBV5-1
TGCGCCAGCAGCCCCGAAGGACGATTCGCCTACGAGCAGTACTTC
CASSPEGRFAYEQYF
>many|TRBJ2-5|NA|TRBV7-9
TGTGCCAGCAGCTTGGTGGGGAGTCAAGAGACCCAGTACTTC
CASSLVGSQETQYF
>NA|TRBJ1-1|NA|TRBV24-1
TGTGCCACCAGTGACGGCGGGAGGGCTGGGGCGGACACTGAAGCTTTCTTT
CATSDGGRAGADTEAFF
>many|TRBJ2-2|NA|TRBV25-1
TGTGCCAGCAGTGGGGGGCCCCGAGGCGGGGAGCTGTTTTTT
CASSGGPRGGELFF
>NA|TRBJ1-1|NA|TRBV9
TGTGCCAGCAGCCGGGACATGGTCACTGAAGCTTTCTTT
CASSRDMVTEAFF
>NA|TRBJ2-5|TRBD2|TRBV7-9
TGTGCCAGCGGCTTAGAACGGGGGGGTCAAGAGACCCAGTACTTC
CASGLERGGQETQYF
>NA|TRBJ1-5|TRBD1|TRBV2
TGTGCCAGCGAGCCAACAGGGGGGGAGCAGCCCCAGCATTTT
CASEPTGGEQPQHF